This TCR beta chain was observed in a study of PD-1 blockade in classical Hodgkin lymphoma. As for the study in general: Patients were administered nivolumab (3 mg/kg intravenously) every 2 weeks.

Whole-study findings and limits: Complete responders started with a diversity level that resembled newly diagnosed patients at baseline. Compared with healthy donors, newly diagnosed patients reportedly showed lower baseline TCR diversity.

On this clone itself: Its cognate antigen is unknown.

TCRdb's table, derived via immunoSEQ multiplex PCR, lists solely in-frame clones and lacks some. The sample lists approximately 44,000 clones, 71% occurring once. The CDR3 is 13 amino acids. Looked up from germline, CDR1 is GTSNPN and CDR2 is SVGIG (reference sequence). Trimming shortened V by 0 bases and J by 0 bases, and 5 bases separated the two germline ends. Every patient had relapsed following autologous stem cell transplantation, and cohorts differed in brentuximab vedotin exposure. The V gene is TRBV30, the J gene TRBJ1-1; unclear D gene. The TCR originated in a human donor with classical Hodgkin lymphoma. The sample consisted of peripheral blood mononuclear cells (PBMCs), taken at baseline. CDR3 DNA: TGTGCCTGGAGTGTTGGGGTGAACACTGAAGCTTTCTTT. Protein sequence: CAWSVGVNTEAFF. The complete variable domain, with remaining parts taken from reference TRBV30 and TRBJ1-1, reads SQTIHQWPATLVQPVGSPLSLECTVEGTSNPNLYWYRQAAGRGLQLLFYSVGIGQISSEVPQNLSASRPQDRQFILSSKKLLLSDSGFYLCAWSVGVNTEAFFGQGTRLTVV.